The subject of this entry is one T cell receptor (beta chain). Data came from immunoSEQ multiplex PCR; TCRdb stores just in-frame clones and leaves some out. The sample gives around 340,000 clones, over 85% of which show up once; 4.5% to 7% is in the top ten. The CDR3 consists of 16 residues. V shed 3 bases, J shed 9 bases, and the junction held 11 bases outside the gene matches. CDR1 is KGHSH and CDR2 is LQKENI in the germline V gene. Indicated time point: blood from clinic visit 5 months post-surgery; TSC patient then seizure free. This sample was taken from a study of brain T cells in children with intractable seizures.

The sample in question was peripheral blood, obtained roughly 5 months after surgery. J is TRBJ1-6 and V is TRBV18, with 7 bases matching TRBD1. This sequence originates from a boy under two years old with tuberous sclerosis and intractable seizures. CDR3 sequence reads: CASSPYVGDRASPLHF. The CDR3 nucleotides read TGTGCCAGCTCACCTTACGTGGGGGACAGAGCTTCACCCCTCCACTTT.